The 25 T cell receptor beta chains listed next were all sequenced from one sample in a study of TIL therapy for anti-PD-1-resistant metastatic lung cancer. The time point here: pre-treatment sample, taken before nivolumab and TIL therapy. Pleural nodules or supraclavicular lymph nodes made up most of the excised metastases sampled. This was the immunoSEQ v3 assay. Produced via immunoSEQ multiplex PCR; TCRdb's table is partial and in-frame only. The table has 10,000 to 15,000 clones, 58% seen once. This material consisted of tumor tissue, taken at baseline. Receptor source: a person aged 25 to 79 with non-small cell lung cancer.

V is TRBV6-1 and J is TRBJ1-2; D is unclear. This CDR3 comprises 16 residues. CDR1 is MNHNS, CDR2 SASEGT, per germline. V lost 1 base, J lost 4 bases, and 16 bases lay in between. CDR3 residues: CASSEVGLGLAYGYTF. CDR3 bases: TGTGCCAGCAGTGAAGTCGGCCTCGGACTGGCCTATGGCTACACCTTC.

This clone was seen just once. The chain links TRBV6-1 to TRBJ2-7; the match to TRBD1 covers 7 bases. CDR1 is MNHNS, CDR2 SASEGT, per germline. The trim removed 4 bases at V and 0 bases at J, leaving 6 bases unmatched. This CDR3 contains 15 residues. As DNA, the CDR3 is TGTGCCAGCAGTGGAGCCGGGACAGACTCCTACGAGCAGTACTTC. Translating it yields CASSGAGTDSYEQYF.

The chain is built from TRBV11-2 and TRBJ1-2, with D perhaps TRBD1 (5 bases). Trimming pared 5 bases from V and 7 bases from J, leaving 14 bases between. Germline lookup yields CDR1 SGHAT and CDR2 FQNNGV. The CDR3 has 13 amino acids. CDR3 in DNA: TGTGCCAGCAGCCCCGATCGCAGGGCTGGCTACACCTTC. It specifies CASSPDRRAGYTF.

This chain links TRBV6-6 with TRBJ2-7; D is unclear. In germline, CDR1 is MNHNY, CDR2 SVGAGI (reference sequence). Trimming cost V 0 bases and J 3 bases, with 3 bases left between them. CDR3 size: 12 residues. The chain's CDR3 is CASSYSLYEQYF. The CDR3 nucleotides are TGTGCCAGCAGTTACTCGCTCTACGAGCAGTACTTC.

V is TRBV15 and J is TRBJ2-7; TRBD1 matches at 9 bases. J was trimmed by 4 bases and V by 2 bases; bases with no gene match: 6. CDR1 is LNHNV and CDR2 is YYDKDF in the germline V gene (reference sequence). The CDR3 extends over 15 amino acids. This CDR3 reads CATSRPGQGGYEQYF. DNA of the CDR3: TGTGCCACCAGCAGACCGGGACAGGGTGGATACGAGCAGTACTTC.

The chain has TRBV10-3 and TRBJ1-4; no firm D call. This CDR3 region has 13 residues. Per germline, CDR1 ENHRY and CDR2 SYGVKD. V was clipped by 8 bases and J by 0 bases, with 7 bases between them. The CDR3 DNA reads as TGTGCCATCCAACGTGCAACTAATGAAAAACTGTTTTTT. Its translation: CAIQRATNEKLFF.

This clone came up once. The rearrangement links TRBV30 to TRBJ1-2, with TRBD1 matching over 8 bases. This CDR3 contains 15 residues. The V gene's germline CDR1 is GTSNPN and CDR2 SVGIG (reference sequence). The junction had 11 bases not matched to a gene; V was cut back by 4 bases and J by 4 bases. The CDR3 DNA reads as TGTGCCTGGATTCGAACCAGGGGGCTGGGCTATGGCTACACCTTC. Protein sequence: CAWIRTRGLGYGYTF.

The chain employs TRBV6-1 and TRBJ2-4; D unresolved. The CDR3 loop spans 14 amino acids. The V gene lost 1 base and the J gene lost 6 bases, with 10 bases spanning the gap. Per germline, CDR1 MNHNS and CDR2 SASEGT. As DNA, the CDR3 is TGTGCCAGCAGTGAAGGCCCAGCCTCAAACATTCAGTACTTC. Translated: CASSEGPASNIQYF.

The chain recombines TRBV4-1 with TRBJ1-1; 7 nucleotides agree with TRBD1. V gave up 4 bases and J gave up 5 bases; unmatched junction bases: 10. The CDR3 is 15 amino acids. CDR1 and CDR2 (germline): MGHRA, YSYEKL. CDR3 in DNA: TGCGCCAGCAGCCTCACCAGGGGGGAGTGGACTGAAGCTTTCTTT. Amino acids: CASSLTRGEWTEAFF.

This chain uses TRBV5-6 with TRBJ2-2; D perhaps matches TRBD2 (5 bases). The germline V gene has CDR1 SGHDT and CDR2 YYEEEE. Between the trimmed V and J ends, which lost 2 bases and 2 bases, there was a span of 10 bases. This CDR3 has 15 residues. The chain's CDR3 is CASSFGRTNTGELFF. The DNA of the CDR3 is TGTGCCAGCAGCTTCGGCAGGACTAACACCGGGGAGCTGTTTTTT.

This clone showed up just once. J is TRBJ2-3 and V is TRBV13; 8 positions match TRBD2. This CDR3 has 14 amino acids. Trimming took 2 bases from V and 3 from J; bases not matched to a gene: 1. CDR1 and CDR2 from the germline V gene are PRHDT and FYEKMQ (reference sequence). The CDR3 here is CASSLPGGTDTQYF. The CDR3 DNA reads as TGTGCCAGCAGCTTACCGGGGGGGACAGATACGCAGTATTTT.

The rearrangement links TRBV5-6 to TRBJ1-2; D may be TRBD1 (5 bases). Trimming took 1 base from V and 5 from J, leaving 15 bases between them. The CDR3 totals 15 residues. Germline V gives CDR1 SGHDT, CDR2 YYEEEE. The CDR3 sequence: CASSLLAGSRYGYTF. In DNA form, the CDR3 reads TGTGCCAGCAGCTTGTTGGCAGGGTCAAGGTATGGCTACACCTTC.

To note about this clone: An end of the junction differs from the germline gene, which may be a read error. This chain uses TRBV9 with TRBJ1-3; D not resolved. This CDR3 has 13 amino acids. The germline V gene encodes CDR1 SGDLS and CDR2 YYNGEE. In nucleotides, the CDR3 is TGTGCCAGCAGCCCTCGCTCTAGAAACACCATATATTTT. Protein product: CASSPRSRNTIYF.

This clone occurred a few times. This rearrangement joins TRBV19 to TRBJ1-2, with no clear D. Germline V gives CDR1 LNHDA, CDR2 SQIVND (reference sequence). The CDR3 has 11 amino acids. V was shortened by 10 bases and J by 5 bases, with 11 bases between the two germline ends. CDR3 protein: CATQRGYGYTF. CDR3 DNA sequence: TGTGCCACCCAAAGAGGATATGGCTACACCTTC. Based on the CDR3 plus reference TRBV19 and TRBJ1-2, the full variable domain is DGGITQSPKYLFRKEGQNVTLSCEQNLNHDAMYWYRQDPGQGLRLIYYSQIVNDFQKGDIAEGYSVSREKKESFPLTVTSAQKNPTAFYLCATQRGYGYTFGSGTRLTVV.

The chain carries TRBV23-1 and TRBJ1-5; 11 bases match TRBD1. TRBV23-1 is marked as an open reading frame, function uncertain. With V trimmed by 6 bases and J by 4 bases, 14 bases remained unmatched. The CDR3 covers 18 residues. The DNA for the CDR3 is TGCGCCAGCAGATTCCGGGACAGGGGGTATCATCAAAATCAGCCCCAGCATTTT. It specifies CASRFRDRGYHQNQPQHF.

The V call is TRBV30, the J call TRBJ2-2, with D possibly TRBD1 on 6 matching bases. Germline loops: CDR1 GTSNPN, CDR2 SVGIG (reference sequence). CDR3 length: 16 amino acids. Between the trimmed V and J ends, which lost 4 bases and 7 bases, there was a span of 22 bases. The CDR3 sequence is CAWTLGLAGVVGELFF. Here the CDR3 DNA reads TGTGCCTGGACCCTGGGGTTGGCAGGGGTGGTCGGGGAGCTGTTTTTT.

The chain couples TRBV7-2 to TRBJ2-7; no reliable D call. Germline CDR1 reads SGHTA; CDR2 reads FQGNSA. The CDR3 has 13 amino acids. V was cut by 2 bases and J by 2 bases, with 7 bases left in between. The CDR3 loop reads CASSLQVAYEQYF. CDR3 DNA sequence: TGTGCCAGCAGCTTACAGGTAGCCTACGAGCAGTACTTC.

This sequence joins TRBV5-1 and TRBJ1-4; the match to TRBD1 covers 7 bases. The CDR3 loop spans 15 amino acids. The ends lost 1 base at V and 8 bases at J; junction bases unmatched: 8. Germline V gene sequence: CDR1 SGHRS, CDR2 YFSETQ. CDR3 bases: TGCGCCAGCAGCTTGAGTGGAGGGGGCTTAGAAAAACTGTTTTTT. Protein product: CASSLSGGGLEKLFF.

There are a few counts of this clone. The J gene is TRBJ1-6, the V gene TRBV9; TRBD1 might be the D (6 bases). From germline, CDR1 is SGDLS and CDR2 YYNGEE. The length of the CDR3 is 18 residues. V gave up 3 bases and J gave up 2 bases, with 18 bases separating them. The DNA for the CDR3 is TGTGCCAGCAGCGAGGAGGGGGATCCGAGCGCCTATAATTCACCCCTCCACTTT. This gives the protein CASSEEGDPSAYNSPLHF. The full variable domain, its missing parts supplied by reference TRBV9 and TRBJ1-6, is DSGVTQTPKHLITATGQRVTLRCSPRSGDLSVYWYQQSLDQGLQFLIQYYNGEERAKGNILERFSAQQFPDLHSELNLSSLELGDSALYFCASSEEGDPSAYNSPLHFGNGTRLTVT.

The chain has TRBV19 and TRBJ1-1; 7 nucleotides agree with TRBD1. The V and J ends lost 4 bases and 2 bases, in that order; junction bases with no gene match: 10. In germline, CDR1 is LNHDA, CDR2 SQIVND (reference sequence). The CDR3 spans 16 residues. CDR3 sequence reads: CASSRGYGTANTEAFF. In DNA, the CDR3 is TGTGCCAGTAGTAGAGGTTACGGGACAGCCAACACTGAAGCTTTCTTT.

The V and J genes are TRBV19 and TRBJ2-3; D not resolved. The germline V gene encodes CDR1 LNHDA and CDR2 SQIVND (reference sequence). The CDR3 spans 13 residues. Trimming removed 5 bases at V and 2 bases at J, with 8 bases between. The CDR3 reads CASSSQITDTQYF. The CDR3 coding sequence is TGTGCCAGTAGTTCACAGATCACAGATACGCAGTATTTT.

The chain is built from TRBV4-1 and TRBJ1-6, with D possibly matching TRBD1 (6 bases). V was pared by 6 bases and J by 7 bases, with 16 bases between. CDR3 size: 15 residues. Germline loops: CDR1 MGHRA, CDR2 YSYEKL. CDR3 sequence reads: CASSLTGETNSPLHF. The CDR3, as DNA: TGCGCCAGCAGTTTGACAGGCGAGACCAATTCACCCCTCCACTTT.

The chain links TRBV2 to TRBJ2-7, with 9 bases fitting TRBD1. The CDR3 totals 14 residues. In germline, CDR1 is SNHLY, CDR2 FYNNEI. The J segment lost 10 bases and the V segment lost 5 bases, leaving 12 bases of the junction unmatched. CDR3 nucleotides: TGTGCCAGCAGTTCAGAACTTGGGACAGGGAAACAGTACTTC. Protein: CASSSELGTGKQYF. The whole variable domain, filled in from reference TRBV2 and TRBJ2-7, reads EPEVTQTPSHQVTQMGQEVILRCVPISNHLYFYWYRQILGQKVEFLVSFYNNEISEKSEIFDDQFSVERPDGSNFTLKIRSTKLEDSAMYFCASSSELGTGKQYFGPGTRLTVT.

This clone was seen only a few times. The chain is built from TRBV7-8 and TRBJ1-5, with 8 bases lining up with TRBD1. Unmatched junction bases numbered 7, after V lost 5 bases and J lost 7 bases. The CDR3 spans 14 residues. Germline values: CDR1 SGHVS, CDR2 FQNEAQ. CDR3 nucleotides: TGTGCCAGCAGCGAAGGACAGGGTGGACAGCCCCAGCATTTT. Protein: CASSEGQGGQPQHF.

This clone is judged medium-sized. V usage is TRBV6-5 and J usage is TRBJ1-5; 9 positions agree with TRBD1. Germline V gene data show CDR1 as MNHEY and CDR2 as SVGAGI. This CDR3 is built from 13 residues. V lost 6 bases, J lost 6 bases, and 3 bases stayed unmatched. The CDR3 region has the DNA TGTGCCAGCAGCGAGACAGGGGGTCAGCCCCAGCATTTT. It specifies CASSETGGQPQHF.